The next 21 T cell receptor beta chains were all read from a single sample in a study of blood T cells in healthy people across ages. The use of a sample-barcoded 5' primer and a J-beta primer mix characterized a second PCR of about 7 to 12 cycles. One entry per CDR3 protein results from TCRdb running MiXCR on the 5' RACE reads. This sample has about 670,000 distinct CDR3 sequences; 40% to 45% occur once, and the top ten carry around 30%. Sequenced input: blood. Receptors were obtained from an elderly man in good health.

The chain recombines TRBV20-1 with TRBJ2-3; D is perhaps TRBD2 (5 bases). The CDR3 is 11 residues long. V gave up 8 bases and J gave up 5 bases, with 11 bases separating them. Germline lookup yields CDR1 DFQATT and CDR2 SNEGSKA (reference sequence). The CDR3 coding sequence is TGCAGTCCCATTGGAGGAGATACGCAGTATTTT. It codes for CSPIGGDTQYF.

The chain employs TRBV21-1 and TRBJ2-7; the D call in the table, TRBD1, was not verified against the DNA. TRBV21-1 is noted as a pseudogene. The CDR3 contains 17 residues. The CDR3 DNA reads TGTGCCAGCAGCTTCCCCGGTGGGGGGCCTTTTTCCTACGAGCAGTACTTC. Its translation: CASSFPGGGPFSYEQYF.

V usage is TRBV20-1 and J usage is TRBJ2-7, with D tentatively TRBD1 (5 bases). V was shortened by 7 bases and J by 6 bases, with 13 bases between the two germline ends. CDR1 and CDR2 (germline): DFQATT, SNEGSKA (reference sequence). The CDR3 runs 11 residues. This chain's CDR3 is CSVERGIEQYF. The CDR3 DNA reads TGCAGTGTGGAAAGGGGCATCGAGCAGTACTTC.

V usage is TRBV18 and J usage is TRBJ1-4; tentative D call: TRBD1 (5 bases). The V end was cut by 2 bases, the J end by 3 bases, with 10 bases between. The CDR3 extends over 15 amino acids. Germline V gene sequence: CDR1 KGHSH, CDR2 LQKENI. The CDR3: CASSPSGPANEKLFF. CDR3 coding DNA: TGTGCCAGCTCACCATCGGGACCGGCTAATGAAAAACTGTTTTTT.

The chain joins TRBV18 to TRBJ1-4, with D uncertain. From germline, CDR1 is KGHSH and CDR2 LQKENI. Trimming removed 4 bases from V and 4 bases from J, with 22 bases in between. This CDR3 has 18 amino acids. CDR3 amino acids: CASSLITPGVGGNEKLFF. In DNA, the CDR3 is TGTGCCAGCTCACTAATAACACCTGGAGTCGGCGGTAATGAAAAACTGTTTTTT.

This clonotype has only a few counts. The chain uses TRBV20-1 and TRBJ2-4; possibly TRBD1 for D (6 bases). TRBJ2-7 explains the end of the DNA better; the J call may be wrong. This CDR3 spans 14 amino acids. Germline CDR1 reads DFQATT; CDR2 reads SNEGSKA (reference sequence). The CDR3 region is CSASPITGSYEQYF. CDR3 nucleotides: TGCAGTGCCAGCCCAATTACAGGGTCCTACGAGCAGTACTTC.

This clonotype was counted between two and nine times. The chain uses TRBV27 and TRBJ1-2; TRBD1 agrees at 8 bases. This CDR3 contains 15 residues. Trimming took 5 bases from V and 4 from J; bases not matched to a gene: 9. The germline CDR1 and CDR2 sequences are MNHEY and SMNVEV (reference sequence). The CDR3 loop reads CASSLGTGGIYGYTF. In DNA form, the CDR3 reads TGTGCCAGCAGTCTCGGGACAGGCGGTATCTATGGCTACACCTTC.

The J gene is TRBJ2-2, the V gene TRBV6-2 or TRBV6-3; D unclear. The CDR3 length is 14 residues. V shed 2 bases and J shed 1 base, with 5 bases lying between them. The germline gives CDR1 MNHEY, CDR2 SVGEGT. DNA of the CDR3: TGTGCCAGCAGTTACGGTGGGAACACCGGGGAGCTGTTTTTT. It is translated as CASSYGGNTGELFF.

This clonotype was seen many times. V and J are TRBV10-3 and TRBJ2-5; 7 bases align to TRBD1. With 4 bases clipped from V and 5 bases from J, the junction kept 13 bases outside the gene matches. This CDR3 spans 16 amino acids. Germline CDR1 ENHRY, CDR2 SYGVKD. CDR3 loop: CAISVGQWIRGETQYF. In nucleotides, the CDR3 is TGTGCCATCAGTGTGGGACAGTGGATTCGCGGGGAGACCCAGTACTTC.

This clonotype showed up many times. The genes are TRBV12-3 or TRBV12-4 and TRBJ1-5; perhaps TRBD1 as D (6 bases). The CDR3 length is 14 residues. Trimming shortened V by 6 bases and J by 7 bases, and 16 bases separated the two germline ends. The DNA of the CDR3 is TGTGCCAGCAGCAGAAACAGGGCAACACAGCCCCAGCATTTT. Its translation is CASSRNRATQPQHF.

V gene TRBV11-2 combines with J gene TRBJ1-6; D perhaps matches TRBD1 (6 bases). Between the trimmed V and J ends, which lost 6 bases and 7 bases, there was a span of 13 bases. This CDR3 is built from 14 residues. Germline loops: CDR1 SGHAT, CDR2 FQNNGV. The CDR3 reads CASSDRRRNSPLHF. CDR3 DNA: TGTGCCAGCAGTGACAGGCGACGGAATTCACCCCTCCACTTT.

CDR3 in DNA: TGTGCCAGCAGCGCTGACAGATACTATGGCTACACCTTC. It yields the protein CASSADRYYGYTF. V and J are TRBV7-2 and TRBJ1-2; D is possibly TRBD1 (5 bases). Germline lookup yields CDR1 SGHTA and CDR2 FQGNSA. This CDR3 has 13 residues. Trimming removed 5 bases from V and 3 bases from J, with 10 bases in between.

This rearrangement joins TRBV5-1 to TRBJ2-2; TRBD2 aligns across 8 bases. Unmatched junction bases numbered 8, after V lost 2 bases and J lost 2 bases. The CDR3 has 17 residues. The germline V gene has CDR1 SGHRS and CDR2 YFSETQ. CDR3 coding DNA: TGCGCCAGCAGCTTCATATCCGGGGGGGCTAACACCGGGGAGCTGTTTTTT. Encoded protein: CASSFISGGANTGELFF.

There are a few counts of this clonotype. The chain combines TRBV4-2 with TRBJ1-2; D is uncertain. Germline lookup yields CDR1 LGHNA and CDR2 YNFKEQ. Deletions cut 2 bases from V and 6 bases from J, with 13 bases between. This CDR3 has 14 amino acids. CDR3 nucleotides: TGTGCCAGCAGCCAAACGGACCGGCGGGATGGCTACACCTTC. Residues: CASSQTDRRDGYTF.

This clonotype was seen only a few times. The V gene is TRBV3-1, the J gene TRBJ2-5, with D unresolved. CDR1 LGHDT and CDR2 YNNKEL come from the germline V gene (reference sequence). V gave up 5 bases and J gave up 2 bases, with 18 bases separating them. There are 16 residues in the CDR3. The CDR3 reads CASSATDKGQQETQYF. The CDR3 DNA reads TGTGCCAGCAGCGCTACAGACAAGGGCCAACAAGAGACCCAGTACTTC.

This clonotype came up a few times. This chain connects TRBV7-9 to TRBJ1-1, with D unresolved. Trimming shortened V by 10 bases and J by 3 bases, and 18 bases separated the two germline ends. CDR3 length: 14 amino acids. The V gene's germline CDR1 is SEHNR and CDR2 FQNEAQ (reference sequence). CDR3 DNA sequence: TGTGCCACCATCCCTTTTGGCGGCTACACTGAAGCTTTCTTT. As protein: CATIPFGGYTEAFF. The full variable domain, with the rest looked up from reference TRBV7-9 and TRBJ1-1, is DTGVSQNPRHKITKRGQNVTFRCDPISEHNRLYWYRQTLGQGPEFLTYFQNEAQLEKSRLLSDRFSAERPKGSFSTLEIQRTEQGDSAMYLCATIPFGGYTEAFFGQGTRLTVV.

The V and J genes are TRBV5-1 and TRBJ2-1, with D possibly being TRBD1 or TRBD2 (6 bases each). The CDR3 length is 13 residues. The germline CDR1 and CDR2 sequences are SGHRS and YFSETQ. V was trimmed by 7 bases and J by 7 bases, leaving 15 bases between them. CDR3 protein: CASELGGGNEQFF. The CDR3 DNA is TGCGCCAGCGAACTAGGGGGAGGAAATGAGCAGTTCTTC.

The chain employs TRBV7-2 and TRBJ2-3; D might be TRBD2 (7 bases). Trimming shortened V by 5 bases and J by 6 bases, and 21 bases separated the two germline ends. This CDR3 region has 16 residues. Germline assignment: CDR1 SGHTA and CDR2 FQGNSA. Here the CDR3 DNA reads TGTGCCAGCAGCCGAGGGGGGGCAGGGACGAAGGATACGCAGTATTTT. Amino acid sequence: CASSRGGAGTKDTQYF.

The chain employs TRBV7-6 and TRBJ2-3; weak D call: TRBD1 (5 bases). V was clipped by 5 bases and J by 6 bases, with 18 bases between them. Germline CDR1 reads SGHVS; CDR2 reads FNYEAQ. This CDR3 is 15 amino acids long. In nucleotides, the CDR3 is TGTGCCAGCAGCCCCCGAGTGGGGCTGGCGGATACGCAGTATTTT. Residues: CASSPRVGLADTQYF.

The rearrangement joins TRBV5-6 to TRBJ1-1, with 7 bases lining up with TRBD1. CDR1 and CDR2 (germline): SGHDT, YYEEEE. V was pared by 3 bases and J by 2 bases, with 4 bases of the junction left unmatched. This CDR3 has 14 residues. DNA for the CDR3: TGTGCCAGCAGCTACCGGGACAGAAACACTGAAGCTTTCTTT. Translation: CASSYRDRNTEAFF.

This sequence joins TRBV20-1 and TRBJ2-7, with TRBD2 matching 10 bases. V lost 0 bases to trimming and J lost 3 bases; unmatched junction nucleotides: 11. The CDR3 runs to 17 residues. Looked up from germline, CDR1 is DFQATT and CDR2 is SNEGSKA (reference sequence). The CDR3 spells CSARDRLAGDHNYEQYF. The CDR3 coding sequence is TGCAGTGCTAGAGACAGGCTAGCGGGAGATCATAACTACGAGCAGTACTTC.